This TCR beta chain came from a study of OX40 agonist ivuxolimab in advanced cancers. Regarding the study as a whole: Circulating CD4+ and CD8+ T cells showed clonal expansion by week 6 at 0.1 to 3.0 mg/kg.

In this sample, this clone turned up once. The target antigen is unknown. Peripheral blood came from all dose cohorts at three timepoints. The V gene lost 7 bases and the J gene lost 1 base, with 16 bases spanning the gap. The CDR3 has 15 amino acids. CDR1 SQVTM and CDR2 ANQGSEA come from the germline V gene. Libraries were prepared by immunoSEQ multiplex PCR; TCRdb keeps only in-frame clonotypes and omits some of them. The sample lists over 90,000 clones, almost 90% seen once, with 0.15% to 0.2% in the top ten. The specimen was CD4+ or CD8+ T cells sorted from blood, collected in a trial of the OX40 agonist ivuxolimab. The clonotype was recovered from an adult with an advanced solid tumor such as melanoma, head and neck, liver or kidney cancer. The chain links TRBV29-1 to TRBJ1-4; D is possibly TRBD1 (5 bases). The CDR3 here is CSARGGMGTNEKLFF. The DNA for the CDR3 is TGCAGCGCAAGGGGAGGGATGGGAACTAATGAAAAACTGTTTTTT.